The entry below describes one T cell receptor beta chain. The antigen remains undetermined. This entry belongs to a study of CXCR3-negative and CXCR3-positive naive CD8 T cells. Whole-study results and caveats: Surface CD5 was comparable between naive subsets; TCR strength was inferred from TRB CDR3 properties. Within a donor, both naive subsets shared TRBV-TRBJ usage, unlike memory cells.

With UMI labels, 5' RACE was used to prepare the TRB cDNA libraries. TCRdb re-called the 5' RACE reads and gives one entry per CDR3 protein, without DNA. The sample has 43,000 or so distinct CDR3 sequences; the top ten hold about 10%. Germline assignment: CDR1 MNHEY and CDR2 SMNVEV (reference sequence). The CDR3 totals 15 residues. This clonotype was obtained from a human donor in good health. Some clones in this sample may be carry-over from other donors' samples. The chain links TRBV27 to TRBJ1-6; the D call from TCRdb, TRBD1, cannot be confirmed without DNA. Material: memory CD8+ T cells from blood. Here the CDR3 reads CASSYTGTGDSPLHF.